These 11 T cell receptor beta chains were sequenced from one sample in a study of blood T cells in healthy people across ages. A second PCR of about 6 to 12 cycles used a sample-barcoded 5' primer and a J-beta primer mix. From the 5' RACE reads, TCRdb called clonotypes with MiXCR, one entry per CDR3 protein. This table has over 950,000 distinct CDR3 sequences, less than 45% appearing once. Sequenced input: blood. Source of these receptors: a man aged 18-30 years in good health.

Points on this clonotype: A much larger clone is a single base away; this may be a read error. The V call is TRBV7-3, the J call TRBJ2-1; 9 bases are a match to TRBD2. The germline gives CDR1 SGHTA, CDR2 FQGTGA. This CDR3 is built from 15 residues. V lost 3 bases to trimming and J lost 10 bases; unmatched junction nucleotides: 10. The CDR3 loop reads CASSLSLAGFYEQFF. As DNA, the CDR3 is TGTGCCAGCAGCTTGTCCCTAGCGGGGTTCTACGAGCAGTTCTTC.

This clonotype was counted ten times or more. The CDR3 sequence is CASSQDTGGDGYTF. In DNA form, the CDR3 reads TGCGCCAGCAGCCAAGATACAGGTGGGGATGGCTACACCTTC. V gene TRBV4-1 combines with J gene TRBJ1-2; weak D call: TRBD1 (5 bases). The CDR3 consists of 14 residues. The germline CDR1 and CDR2 sequences are MGHRA and YSYEKL. The ends were cut back, 0 bases at V and 6 bases at J, with 11 bases in the middle.

The V and J genes are TRBV25-1 and TRBJ2-1; D gene ambiguous. The CDR3 length is 15 residues. V lost 3 bases and J lost 4, with 13 bases in between. Germline assignment: CDR1 MGHDK and CDR2 SYGVNS. CDR3 bases: TGTGCCAGCAGTGATTGGGCAGGAGAGTACAATGAGCAGTTCTTC. As protein: CASSDWAGEYNEQFF.

This clonotype has just a few counts. The CDR3 region is CASSFQRGGLDTQYF. The CDR3 DNA reads TGTGCCAGCAGTTTCCAGCGGGGGGGCCTTGATACGCAGTATTTT. This sequence joins TRBV6-6 and TRBJ2-3; TRBD2 matches at 10 bases. Per germline, CDR1 MNHNY and CDR2 SVGAGI (reference sequence). Trimming removed 4 bases from V and 6 bases from J; junction bases left unmatched: 7. The CDR3 is 15 amino acids.

This clonotype was seen more than once but under ten times. In DNA, the CDR3 is TGCGCCAGCAGCCCCCGGGACACGGCCTATAGCAATCAGCCCCAGCATTTT. Its translation is CASSPRDTAYSNQPQHF. This chain connects TRBV4-1 to TRBJ1-5; D possibly corresponds to TRBD1 (6 bases). V was shortened by 4 bases and J by 0 bases, with 16 bases between the two germline ends. Germline V CDR1 and CDR2: MGHRA, YSYEKL. CDR3 length: 17 amino acids.

This clonotype was detected a few times. The chain recombines TRBV12-3 or TRBV12-4 with TRBJ2-7; D may be TRBD1 or TRBD2 (6 bases each). Trimming removed 2 bases at V and 3 bases at J, with 11 bases between. This CDR3 has 14 residues. The CDR3 reads CASSLRGANYEQYF. Here the CDR3 DNA reads TGTGCCAGCAGTTTAAGGGGGGCTAACTACGAGCAGTACTTC.

This rearrangement joins TRBV7-9 to TRBJ1-5, with D unresolved. CDR1 SEHNR and CDR2 FQNEAQ come from the germline V gene (reference sequence). V lost 4 bases to trimming and J lost 5 bases, with 12 bases between them. The CDR3 is 14 amino acids. The CDR3 sequence is CASSSARSDQPQHF. The CDR3 bases are TGTGCCAGCAGCTCCGCCCGTTCCGATCAGCCCCAGCATTTT.

The rearrangement joins TRBV7-6 to TRBJ2-1; a possible D gene is TRBD2 (5 bases). With 3 bases removed from V and 8 bases from J, the gap between germline ends came to 20 bases. CDR3 length equals 16 residues. CDR1 is SGHVS and CDR2 is FNYEAQ in the germline V gene. CDR3 nucleotide sequence: TGTGCCAGCAGCTTTCTACAGACGGGTGCGAGGGATGAGCAGTTCTTC. Residues: CASSFLQTGARDEQFF.

The rearrangement joins TRBV10-3 to TRBJ2-5, with 7 bases fitting TRBD1. Germline V gives CDR1 ENHRY, CDR2 SYGVKD. This CDR3 has 13 amino acids. After removal of 7 bases from V and 1 base from J, the junction contained 3 bases not matched to a gene. CDR3 sequence reads: CAITPGGQETQYF. The CDR3 DNA reads TGTGCCATCACCCCAGGGGGCCAAGAGACCCAGTACTTC.

V gene TRBV10-3 combines with J gene TRBJ1-1, with TRBD1 identical over 8 bases. Germline V gives CDR1 ENHRY, CDR2 SYGVKD. The J segment lost 11 bases and the V segment lost 2 bases, leaving 13 bases of the junction unmatched. The CDR3 length is 15 residues. This chain's CDR3 is CAISEIAIGQGVAFF. The CDR3, as DNA: TGTGCCATCAGTGAGATCGCGATCGGACAGGGAGTGGCTTTCTTT.

The gene calls are TRBV4-2 and TRBJ1-2; D call uncertain. The germline V gene has CDR1 LGHNA and CDR2 YNFKEQ. Trimming cost V 0 bases and J 4 bases, with 12 bases left between them. CDR3 size: 15 residues. The CDR3 bases are TGTGCCAGCAGCCAAGATCGAGGAGGAGGCTATGGCTACACCTTC. Translation gives CASSQDRGGGYGYTF.